These T cell receptor beta chains were read from a single sample in a study of Ad26.COV2.S vaccination and SARS-CoV-2 variants. The method was immunoSEQ multiplex PCR; TCRdb's version includes in-frame clones alone and lacks a portion of them. Among some 480,000 clones, approximately 88% were seen once, and the ten largest hold 9.5% to 15%. The material was peripheral blood, obtained in a trial of Ad26.COV2.S vaccine versus placebo. These TCRs come from a person aged 18-60 years who received the Ad26.COV2.S COVID-19 vaccine or a placebo. CDR3s include the opening cysteine and the closing phenylalanine or tryptophan. A D gene is named only where the DNA matches it firmly. Clone size, where shown, is once, few, many, or a class for clones that have expanded.

clone_size: .; cdr3_length: 15; d_call: .; j_call: TRBJ1-3; v_call: TRBV4-1; cdr3_nt: TGCGCCAGCAGCCAAGTAGGGACTTCTGGAAACACCATATATTTT; cdr3_aa: CASSQVGTSGNTIYF
clone_size: few; cdr3_length: 12; d_call: .; j_call: TRBJ2-2; v_call: TRBV9; cdr3_nt: TGTGCCAGCAGCTATGGGATCGGGGAGCTGTTTTTT; cdr3_aa: CASSYGIGELFF
clone_size: once; cdr3_length: 15; d_call: .; j_call: TRBJ2-4; v_call: TRBV3-1/TRBV3-2; cdr3_nt: TGTGCCAGCAGCCAGTCCACAGGGAGCAAAAACATTCAGTACTTC; cdr3_aa: CASSQSTGSKNIQYF
clone_size: once; cdr3_length: 14; d_call: .; j_call: TRBJ2-2; v_call: TRBV6-5; cdr3_nt: TGTGCCAGCACGGTCGGGGGTAGGACCGGGGAGCTGTTTTTT; cdr3_aa: CASTVGGRTGELFF
clone_size: .; cdr3_length: 13; d_call: .; j_call: TRBJ1-2; v_call: TRBV20-1; cdr3_nt: TGCAGTGCTAGTGGGGCCGGAAGACGAGGCTACACCTTC; cdr3_aa: CSASGAGRRGYTF
clone_size: once; cdr3_length: 15; d_call: TRBD2; j_call: TRBJ2-3; v_call: TRBV4-2; cdr3_nt: TGTGCCAGCAGCCCGACTAGCGGGTATACAGATACGCAGTATTTT; cdr3_aa: CASSPTSGYTDTQYF
clone_size: once; cdr3_length: 16; d_call: .; j_call: TRBJ1-4; v_call: TRBV5-1; cdr3_nt: TGCGCCAGCAGCGCAGGACCGCGGGGAACTAATGAAAAACTGTTTTTT; cdr3_aa: CASSAGPRGTNEKLFF
clone_size: .; cdr3_length: 13; d_call: TRBD1; j_call: TRBJ1-6; v_call: TRBV6-5; cdr3_nt: TGTGCCACCTCAAGACAGGGGAATTCACCCCTCCACTTT; cdr3_aa: CATSRQGNSPLHF
clone_size: once; cdr3_length: 13; d_call: .; j_call: TRBJ1-1; v_call: TRBV2; cdr3_nt: TGTGCCAGCACCGACCAGGTGGTCACTGAAGCTTTCTTT; cdr3_aa: CASTDQVVTEAFF
clone_size: .; cdr3_length: 18; d_call: TRBD2; j_call: TRBJ2-4; v_call: TRBV19; cdr3_nt: TGTGCCAGTAGTACCCCGGGACTAGCTTCACGGGCCAAAAACATTCAGTACTTC; cdr3_aa: CASSTPGLASRAKNIQYF
clone_size: .; cdr3_length: 14; d_call: .; j_call: TRBJ2-1; v_call: TRBV7-9; cdr3_nt: TGTGCCAGCAGCTCCCTAGACTTCAACAATGAGCAGTTCTTC; cdr3_aa: CASSSLDFNNEQFF
clone_size: .; cdr3_length: 14; d_call: .; j_call: TRBJ2-5; v_call: TRBV27; cdr3_nt: TGTGCCAGCAGTTACCGGAACCCAAAGGGGACCCAGTACTTC; cdr3_aa: CASSYRNPKGTQYF
clone_size: few; cdr3_length: 15; d_call: TRBD2; j_call: TRBJ2-2; v_call: TRBV11-2; cdr3_nt: TGTGCCAGCAGCTTGGGGACTAGCAATACCGGGGAGCTGTTTTTT; cdr3_aa: CASSLGTSNTGELFF